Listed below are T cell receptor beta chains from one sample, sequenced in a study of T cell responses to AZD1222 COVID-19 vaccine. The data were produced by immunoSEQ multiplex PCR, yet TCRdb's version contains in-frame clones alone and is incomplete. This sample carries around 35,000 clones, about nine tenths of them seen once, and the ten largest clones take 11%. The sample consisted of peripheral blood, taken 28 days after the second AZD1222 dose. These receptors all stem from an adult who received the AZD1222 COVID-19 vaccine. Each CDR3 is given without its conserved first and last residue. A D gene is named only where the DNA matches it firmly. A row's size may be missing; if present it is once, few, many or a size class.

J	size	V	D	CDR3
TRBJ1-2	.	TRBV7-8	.	ASSLGLTEGYGYT
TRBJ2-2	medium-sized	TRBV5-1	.	ASSPNPPAGELF
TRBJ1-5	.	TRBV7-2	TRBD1	ASSLTGTGVHQPQH
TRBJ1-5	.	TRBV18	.	ASSPGGRGDQPQH
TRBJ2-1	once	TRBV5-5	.	ASSLGLAIYNEQF
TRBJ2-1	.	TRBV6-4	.	ASSPDRSREQF
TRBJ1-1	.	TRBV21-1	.	ASSSGGRTNTEAF
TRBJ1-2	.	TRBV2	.	ASSDFQGHYGYT
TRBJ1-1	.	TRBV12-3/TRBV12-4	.	ASSTTGNTEAF
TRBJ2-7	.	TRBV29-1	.	SVEIREREQY
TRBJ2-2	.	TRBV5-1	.	ASSLGLDNTGELF
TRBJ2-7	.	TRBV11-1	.	ASSLDRSSYEQY
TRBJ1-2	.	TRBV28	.	ASRDLSQGSYGYT
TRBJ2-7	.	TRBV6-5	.	ASSYSKPRFYEQY
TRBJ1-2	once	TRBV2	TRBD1	ASRGRDRTYGYT
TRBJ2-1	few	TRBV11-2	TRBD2	ASSWGNGRARNEQF
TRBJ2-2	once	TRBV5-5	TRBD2	ASSLGGIAGTGELF
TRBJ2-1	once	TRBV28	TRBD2	ASSAGLARRVEQF
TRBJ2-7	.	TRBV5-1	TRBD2	ASSLVPRAGGPGEQY
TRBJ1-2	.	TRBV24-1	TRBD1	ATSSGTGAFYGYT
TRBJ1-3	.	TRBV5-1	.	ASSSYTGPSSGNTIY
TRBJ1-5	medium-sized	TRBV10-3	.	ASNSGDSNQPQH
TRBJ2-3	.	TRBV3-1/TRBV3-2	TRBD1	ASSGQADTQY
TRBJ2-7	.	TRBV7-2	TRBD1	ASSTTGAGGQY
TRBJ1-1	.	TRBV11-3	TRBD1	ASSATGVTEAF
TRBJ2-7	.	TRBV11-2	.	ASSSRAREQY